These 22 T cell receptor beta chains were all obtained from the same sample, sequenced in a study of breast tumors, draining lymph nodes, adjacent tissues. Samples came from axillary lymph nodes draining the breast cancer. One entry per CDR3 protein, called by TCRdb with MiXCR from the multiplex PCR reads. The sample yields more than 85,000 distinct CDR3 sequences, 21% seen once. Sequencing used axillary lymph node tissue. The receptors shown here come from a female donor with breast cancer. Some clones in this sample may be carry-over from other donors' samples.

About this clonotype itself: A much bigger clone sits one base away, suggesting this may be a read error. This rearrangement joins TRBV20-1 to TRBJ1-5; D is undetermined. The CDR3 sequence is 14 residues long. Looked up from germline, CDR1 is DFQATT and CDR2 is SNEGSKA (reference sequence). CDR3: CSARGRIGNQPRHF. CDR3 nucleotide sequence: TGCAGTGCTAGAGGCAGGATCGGCAATCAGCCCCGGCATTTT.

This clonotype has ten or more counts. The chain links TRBV6-4 to TRBJ1-2; a weak D match, TRBD1 (5 bases). This CDR3 contains 12 residues. V was clipped by 7 bases and J by 4 bases, with 10 bases between them. The germline V gene encodes CDR1 MRHNA and CDR2 SNTAGT. DNA for the CDR3: TGTGCCAGCAAGGAAGACAGCTATGGCTACACCTTC. Amino acids: CASKEDSYGYTF.

The rearrangement uses TRBV7-2 and TRBJ2-3; weak D call: TRBD2 (5 bases). V was trimmed by 5 bases and J by 2 bases, leaving 11 bases between them. This CDR3 comprises 14 residues. From germline, CDR1 is SGHTA and CDR2 FQGNSA. The CDR3 coding sequence is TGTGCCAGCAGCGTTAGCGCTTACACAGATACGCAGTATTTT. Its protein product is CASSVSAYTDTQYF.

This clonotype has ten or more counts. V and J are TRBV5-1 and TRBJ2-7; the D call may be TRBD1 or TRBD2 (5 bases each). The CDR3 length is 16 residues. The germline V and J ends were trimmed by 4 bases and 0 bases, with 17 bases remaining between them. The germline V gene encodes CDR1 SGHRS and CDR2 YFSETQ. CDR3 sequence (DNA): TGCGCCAGCAGCCCCTCACCCACCGGGGCCTCCTACGAGCAGTACTTC. It encodes CASSPSPTGASYEQYF. Full variable domain (missing parts from reference TRBV5-1 and TRBJ2-7): KAGVTQTPRYLIKTRGQQVTLSCSPISGHRSVSWYQQTPGQGLQFLFEYFSETQRNKGNFPGRFSGRQFSNSRSEMNVSTLELGDSALYLCASSPSPTGASYEQYFGPGTRLTVT.

The chain combines TRBV28 with TRBJ1-5, with unresolved D. Germline CDR1 reads MDHEN; CDR2 reads SYDVKM. The CDR3 is 13 amino acids. V was trimmed by 6 bases and J by 2 bases, leaving 8 bases between them. Here the CDR3 reads CASSPVGNQPQHF. The CDR3 DNA reads as TGTGCCAGCAGCCCGGTGGGCAATCAGCCCCAGCATTTT. Full variable domain (rest looked up from reference TRBV28 and TRBJ1-5): DVKVTQSSRYLVKRTGEKVFLECVQDMDHENMFWYRQDPGLGLRLIYFSYDVKMKEKGDIPEGYSVSREKKERFSLILESASTNQTSMYLCASSPVGNQPQHFGDGTRLSIL.

About this clonotype itself: Since the CDR3 does not end with the conserved phenylalanine or tryptophan, this likely comes from a read error. Because the CDR3's place on the DNA is in doubt, the DNA is left out and the CDR3 is given as listed by TCRdb. The chain employs TRBV20-1 and TRBJ2-7; the table's D call TRBD1 went unverified against the DNA. The germline V gene has CDR1 DFQATT and CDR2 SNEGSKA (reference sequence). The CDR3 is 13 amino acids in total, end residues counted. CDR3 amino acids: CSGRQGPSYEHYY.

This clonotype was counted many times. This chain joins TRBV7-3 and TRBJ2-5; TRBD2 aligns across 11 bases. Germline assignment: CDR1 SGHTA and CDR2 FQGTGA. There are 15 residues in the CDR3. J was trimmed by 0 bases and V by 5 bases; bases with no gene match: 2. The DNA for the CDR3 is TGTGCCAGCAGCGAGGGACTAGCGGACCAAGAGACCCAGTACTTC. Protein: CASSEGLADQETQYF.

This clonotype has at least ten counts. The DNA of the CDR3 is TGTGCCAGCAGCTTAGACCAACTAGGGAACGGGGAGCTGTTTTTT. It yields the protein CASSLDQLGNGELFF. The chain recombines TRBV7-8 with TRBJ2-2; TRBD2 is a possible D gene (5 bases). Germline assignment: CDR1 SGHVS and CDR2 FQNEAQ. The CDR3 is 15 amino acids. The V end was cut by 1 base, the J end by 7 bases, with 13 bases between.

Ten or more counts support this clonotype. This chain connects TRBV5-1 to TRBJ2-5; D possibly matches TRBD1 or TRBD2 (5 bases each). The CDR3 totals 12 residues. Trimming stripped 4 bases from V and 7 bases from J, with 11 bases between. Germline-derived CDR1 and CDR2 are SGHRS and YFSETQ. CDR3 bases: TGCGCCAGCAGCATGGATGGGGGGACCCAGTACTTC. Its translation is CASSMDGGTQYF. The full variable domain, rest sourced from reference TRBV5-1 and TRBJ2-5, is KAGVTQTPRYLIKTRGQQVTLSCSPISGHRSVSWYQQTPGQGLQFLFEYFSETQRNKGNFPGRFSGRQFSNSRSEMNVSTLELGDSALYLCASSMDGGTQYFGPGTRLLVL.

The sample holds many counts of this clonotype. The gene calls are TRBV12-3 or TRBV12-4 and TRBJ1-5; possibly TRBD1 for D (6 bases). This CDR3 is 14 amino acids long. V was cut by 7 bases and J by 6 bases, with 16 bases left in between. For the CDR3, the DNA is TGTGCCAGCACCAGGGGAATTGGGGTTCAGCCCCAGCATTTT. This sequence encodes CASTRGIGVQPQHF.

This clonotype was found many times. The chain employs TRBV5-5 and TRBJ1-6, with D possibly TRBD1 on 6 matching bases. Germline CDR1 SGHKS, CDR2 YYEKEE (reference sequence). V lost 1 base to trimming and J lost 10 bases, with 9 bases between them. The CDR3 extends over 13 amino acids. This CDR3 is CASSLTGQSPLHF. The CDR3 DNA reads TGTGCCAGCAGCTTGACAGGGCAATCACCCCTCCACTTT.

In this sample, this clonotype turned up many times. The chain carries TRBV5-5 and TRBJ2-7; D gene unclear. The CDR3 has 12 amino acids. The V and J ends lost 2 bases and 6 bases respectively, with 9 bases between them. CDR1 and CDR2 from the germline V gene are SGHKS and YYEKEE (reference sequence). CDR3 sequence (DNA): TGTGCCAGCAGCTTTAGGGTAGGCGAGCAGTACTTC. Residues: CASSFRVGEQYF.

This clonotype was detected many times. This chain uses TRBV12-3 or TRBV12-4 with TRBJ1-2; 7 bases agree with TRBD1. With 3 bases clipped from V and 4 bases from J, the junction kept 8 bases outside the gene matches. This CDR3 contains 15 residues. CDR3 loop: CASSLPEQGSYGYTF. CDR3 sequence (DNA): TGTGCCAGCAGTTTGCCCGAACAGGGGAGCTATGGCTACACCTTC.

Concerning this clonotype itself: At one boundary the junction diverges from the germline segment, which might be a read error. The chain couples TRBV18 to TRBJ1-6; 7 bases line up with TRBD1. The CDR3 covers 17 residues. Germline V CDR1 and CDR2: KGHSH, LQKENI. The CDR3 DNA sequence: TGTGCCAGCTCTCCACAAATAGTCTCCAGGGGGTTGTTACCCCTCCACTTT. Translating gives CASSPQIVSRGLLPLHF. Combining the CDR3 with reference TRBV18 and TRBJ1-6 gives the whole variable domain NAGVMQNPRHLVRRRGQEARLRCSPMKGHSHVYWYRQLPEEGLKFMVYLQKENIIDESGMPKERFSAEFPKEGPSILRIQQVVRGDSAAYFCASSPQIVSRGLLPLHFGNGTRLTVT.

This clonotype showed up just a few times. The rearrangement links TRBV6-5 to TRBJ2-1, with D possibly being TRBD2 (6 bases). Between the trimmed V and J ends, which lost 6 bases and 6 bases, there was a span of 12 bases. The CDR3 consists of 13 residues. Germline-derived CDR1 and CDR2 are MNHEY and SVGAGI. This chain's CDR3 is CASRLTSSNEQFF. As DNA, the CDR3 is TGTGCCAGCAGACTTACTAGCTCCAATGAGCAGTTCTTC.

About this clonotype: A much larger clone differs by one base, so this may be a read error. This CDR3 fails to terminate in the conserved phenylalanine or tryptophan, so it likely reflects a read error. The V and J genes are TRBV28 and TRBJ1-6, with D possibly being TRBD1 (5 bases). Trimming stripped 6 bases from V and 6 bases from J, with 15 bases between. The V gene's germline CDR1 is MDHEN and CDR2 SYDVKM. CDR3 size: 15 residues. The CDR3 region is CASRDKIGGNSPLHS. Written as DNA, the CDR3 is TGTGCCAGCAGGGACAAAATCGGGGGTAATTCACCCCTCCACTCT.

This clonotype appeared many times. The chain recombines TRBV6-5 with TRBJ2-1; D may match TRBD1 or TRBD2 (5 bases each). The germline V and J ends were trimmed by 5 bases and 8 bases, with 19 bases remaining between them. CDR3 length equals 15 residues. Germline V gene sequence: CDR1 MNHEY, CDR2 SVGAGI. In DNA, the CDR3 is TGTGCCAGCAGTAACCTCGGGTTGGGGGTCGATGAGCAGTTCTTC. It encodes CASSNLGLGVDEQFF.

Remarks on this clonotype: It may be a read error: a sequence one base away is much more abundant. CDR3 amino acids: CASSPPRRGTDTQHF. The DNA of the CDR3 is TGTGCCAGCAGTCCCCCGAGGAGGGGCACAGATACGCAGCATTTT. The J gene is TRBJ2-3, the V gene TRBV12-3 or TRBV12-4, with D perhaps TRBD1 (5 bases). The end of the DNA fits TRBJ1-5 better, so the J call may be wrong. The CDR3 consists of 15 residues.

On this clonotype itself: This could be a read error, since a much larger clone is one nucleotide away. The chain combines TRBV19 with TRBJ1-3, with D possibly matching TRBD1 (6 bases). Germline assignment: CDR1 LNHDA and CDR2 SQIVND (reference sequence). V lost 0 bases and J lost 0, with 12 bases in between. The CDR3 loop spans 17 amino acids. The CDR3 nucleotides read TGTGCCAGTAGTATAGATCGGGTGGGGGCCTCTGGAAACACCATATATTTT. As protein: CASSIDRVGASGNTIYF.

At least ten counts were recorded for this clonotype. The genes are TRBV12-3 or TRBV12-4 and TRBJ2-1; 11 bases align to TRBD2. The CDR3 is 14 residues long. V lost 2 bases to trimming and J lost 10 bases; unmatched junction nucleotides: 4. The CDR3 reads CASSLQLAGVEQFF. CDR3 DNA sequence: TGTGCCAGCAGTTTACAACTAGCGGGAGTAGAGCAGTTCTTC.

This clonotype was seen a few times. The chain joins TRBV7-3 to TRBJ2-3, with D maybe TRBD2 (6 bases). Trimming pared 4 bases from V and 5 bases from J, leaving 16 bases between. The CDR3 totals 15 residues. Looked up from germline, CDR1 is SGHTA and CDR2 is FQGTGA. DNA of the CDR3: TGTGCCAGCAGCTCTGCGGGAAGTTATGGAGATACGCAGTATTTT. Residues: CASSSAGSYGDTQYF.

This clonotype occurred many times. This sequence joins TRBV7-8 and TRBJ2-7; 7 nucleotides align to TRBD1. Germline V gives CDR1 SGHVS, CDR2 FQNEAQ. With V trimmed by 3 bases and J by 2 bases, 7 bases remained unmatched. This CDR3 region has 15 residues. The DNA for the CDR3 is TGTGCCAGCAGCTTGTTGACAGGGATTCCCTACGAGCAGTACTTC. It specifies CASSLLTGIPYEQYF.